Given below is one TCR beta chain in context. As yet, its antigen is unknown. This record comes from a study of metastatic and nonmetastatic thyroid tumors. The overall study: A comparison of repertoires was made across blood and tumor or nodule tissue from malignant and benign thyroid patients.

Each patient came to thyroid surgery without any prior treatment (of any kind). Study observations and caveats: Significantly greater TCR beta diversity was reportedly found in malignant thyroid tumors than in benign nodules (in blood and tumor).

TCRdb reprocessed the PCR reads using MiXCR. The table lists 15,000 or so clones, around 36% of them singletons. CDR3 length equals 14 residues. Trimming removed 4 bases from V and 3 bases from J, with 13 bases in between. CDR1 is LGHDT and CDR2 is YNNKEL in the germline V gene (reference sequence). Sequencing was done on a sample of tumor tissue. This chain connects TRBV3-1 to TRBJ2-7; D call uncertain. This clonotype was obtained from a female donor with papillary thyroid cancer or a benign thyroid nodule (not recorded which). Some clones in this sample may be carry-over from other donors' samples. The CDR3 DNA follows: TGTGCCAGCAGCCCCCAGCTAAAGGGCTACGAGCAGTACTTC. It yields the protein CASSPQLKGYEQYF.